Given below is one TCR beta chain in context. Its matching antigen is unknown. The CDR3 is made up of 15 amino acids. CDR1 is DFQATT and CDR2 is SNEGSKA in the germline V gene (reference sequence). UMI-labeled 5' RACE TRB cDNA libraries were prepared from the cells. TCRdb reworked the 5' RACE reads into one entry per CDR3 protein, no DNA. This sample carries about 90,000 distinct CDR3 sequences, with 0.95% to 1.4% going to the ten biggest clones. The source of the sample is a study of CXCR3-negative and CXCR3-positive naive CD8 T cells. Study findings and constraints: Naive subsets were similarly diverse, while memory CD8+ repertoires were much less diverse.

The gene calls are TRBV20-1 and TRBJ2-1; lacking DNA, the TRBD2 call made by TCRdb goes unchecked. The source is a human donor in good health. Some clones in this sample may be carry-over from other donors' samples. Sequenced input: naive CXCR3- CD8+ T cells from blood. Subset given: CD45RO-CCR7+CD27+CD95- naive CD8+ T cells lacking CXCR3 (TNR3-). The CDR3 loop is CSARELAGAPHEQFF.